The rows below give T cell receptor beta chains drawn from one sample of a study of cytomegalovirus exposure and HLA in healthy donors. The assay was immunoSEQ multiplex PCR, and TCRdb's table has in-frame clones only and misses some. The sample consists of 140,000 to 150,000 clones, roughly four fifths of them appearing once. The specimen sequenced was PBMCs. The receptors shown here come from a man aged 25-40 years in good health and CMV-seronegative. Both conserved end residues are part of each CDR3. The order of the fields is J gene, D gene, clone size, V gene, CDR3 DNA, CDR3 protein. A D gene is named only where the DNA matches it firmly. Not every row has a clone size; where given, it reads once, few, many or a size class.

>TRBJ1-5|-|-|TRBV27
TGTGCCAGCAGTTTGTCCACTAATCAGCCCCAGCATTTT
CASSLSTNQPQHF
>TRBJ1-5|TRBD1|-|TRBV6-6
TGTGCCAGCAGTTATAGTCGGACAGGGAGCCAGCCCCAGCATTTT
CASSYSRTGSQPQHF
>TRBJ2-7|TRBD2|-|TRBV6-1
TGTGCCAGCACCCAAAATAGCGGGAGCTCCTACGAGCAGTACTTC
CASTQNSGSSYEQYF
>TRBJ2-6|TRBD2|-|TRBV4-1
TGCGCCAGCAGCCAAGATGAGGCGGGAGTCCGGACTGGGGCCAACGGCCTGACTTTC
CASSQDEAGVRTGANGLTF
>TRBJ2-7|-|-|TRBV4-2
TGTGCCAGCAGCCCGGTCTCGACAGACTCCTACGAGCAGTACTTC
CASSPVSTDSYEQYF
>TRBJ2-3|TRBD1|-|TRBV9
TGTGCCAGCAGCGGGACAGGGGACATCAGCGCAGATACGCAGTATTTT
CASSGTGDISADTQYF
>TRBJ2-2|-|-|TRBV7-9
TGTTCCAGCAGCCACAGGGGGGGGGCTAACACCGGGGAGCTGTTTTTT
CSSSHRGGANTGELFF
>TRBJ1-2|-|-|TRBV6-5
TGTGCCAGCAGTTACAGGGGGGGTGGCTACACCTTC
CASSYRGGGYTF
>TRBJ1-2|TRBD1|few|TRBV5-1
TGCGCCAGCAGCCCGGGACAGGCTCGTGGCTACACCTTC
CASSPGQARGYTF
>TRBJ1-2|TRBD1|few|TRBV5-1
TGCGCCAGCAGCTTGGAGGGACAGGGGTATAATGGCTACACCTTC
CASSLEGQGYNGYTF
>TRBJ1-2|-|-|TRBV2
TGTGCCAGCAGTGACCCGCCTCAGAACTATGGCTACACCTTC
CASSDPPQNYGYTF
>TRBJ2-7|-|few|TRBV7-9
TGTGCCAGCAGCTTAGGGCTAGCTAGCTACGAGCAGTACTTC
CASSLGLASYEQYF
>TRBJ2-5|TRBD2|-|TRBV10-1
TGCGCCAGCAGTGGGGGACTAGCGGGAGAGACCCAGTACTTC
CASSGGLAGETQYF
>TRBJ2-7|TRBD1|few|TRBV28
TGTGCCAGCAGTTTAGGACAGGGGGTGCGCAACGAGCAGTACTTC
CASSLGQGVRNEQYF
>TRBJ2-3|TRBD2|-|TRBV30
TGTGCCTGGAGTGTAGGCGGGGGGAACGCAGATACGCAGTATTTT
CAWSVGGGNADTQYF
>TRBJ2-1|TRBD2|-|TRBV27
TGTGCCAGCAGGCTCACTAGCGGACCCTACAATGAGCAGTTCTTC
CASRLTSGPYNEQFF
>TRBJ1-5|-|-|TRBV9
TGTGCCCCTAACTCTCGGGGAACGGACAATCAGCCCCAGCATTTT
CAPNSRGTDNQPQHF
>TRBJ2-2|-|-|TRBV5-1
TGCGCCAGCAGCTTAGGCAGCGGATACCGGGAGCTGTTTTTT
CASSLGSGYRELFF
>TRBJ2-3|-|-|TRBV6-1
TGTGCCAGCAGTCCCGGGTGGGCCCGGGGAGATACGCAGTATTTT
CASSPGWARGDTQYF
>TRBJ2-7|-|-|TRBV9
TGTGCCAGCAGCGTAGTCGGGTTTGGCGAGCAGTACTTC
CASSVVGFGEQYF
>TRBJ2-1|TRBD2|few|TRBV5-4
TGTGCCAGCAGCCCGGGGGGTCGTGTCAGCTCCTACAATGAGCAGTTCTTC
CASSPGGRVSSYNEQFF
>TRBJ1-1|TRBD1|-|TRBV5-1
TGCGCCAGCAATAGGGACAGGAACACTGAAGCTTTCTTT
CASNRDRNTEAFF
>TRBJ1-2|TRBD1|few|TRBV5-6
TGTGCCAGCAGCTCTGACAGGGGTAACTATGGCTACACCTTC
CASSSDRGNYGYTF
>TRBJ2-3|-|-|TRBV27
TGTGCCAGCAGTTTACCCGGAGGTAGAGATACGCAGTATTTT
CASSLPGGRDTQYF
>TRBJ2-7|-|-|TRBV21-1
TGTGCCAGCAGCAAAGTTTCCACAACGATAATTCTCTACGAGCAGTACTTC
CASSKVSTTIILYEQYF
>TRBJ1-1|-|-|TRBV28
TGTGCCAGCAGCTCACAGACACTGAACACTGAAGCTTTCTTT
CASSSQTLNTEAFF
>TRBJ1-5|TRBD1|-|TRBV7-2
TGTGCCAGCAGCTCAGGGGGCGGTAGCAATCAGCCCCAGCATTTT
CASSSGGGSNQPQHF
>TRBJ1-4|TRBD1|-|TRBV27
TGTGCCAGCAGTCTGGGACAGGGCTTTGCAACTAATGAAAAACTGTTTTTT
CASSLGQGFATNEKLFF
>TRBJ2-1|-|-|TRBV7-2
TGTGCCAGCAGCCGTCTACCGGGCGGGTACAATGAGCAGTTCTTC
CASSRLPGGYNEQFF
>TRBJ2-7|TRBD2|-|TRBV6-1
TGTGCCAGCAGTGACAGGGAGGGTGAGCAGTACTTC
CASSDREGEQYF
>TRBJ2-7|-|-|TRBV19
TGTGCCAGTAGTCCCGAGGGCTCCTACGAGCAGTACTTC
CASSPEGSYEQYF
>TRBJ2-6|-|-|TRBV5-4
TGTGCCAGCAGGAGTGACGCTGGGGCCAACGGCCTGACTTTC
CASRSDAGANGLTF
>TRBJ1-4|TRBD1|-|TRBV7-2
TGTGCCAGCAGCCTAAACAGGGGGACTAATGAAAAACTGTTTTTT
CASSLNRGTNEKLFF
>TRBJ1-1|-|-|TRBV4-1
TGCGCCAGCAGCCGGAACCAGGGGCGGGGGACTGAAGCTTTCTTT
CASSRNQGRGTEAFF
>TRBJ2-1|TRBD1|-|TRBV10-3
TGTGCCATCAGTGAGCCCGGACAGGGGGAATCGGATGAGCAGTTCTTC
CAISEPGQGESDEQFF
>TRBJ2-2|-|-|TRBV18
TGTGCCAGCTCACTACAGCTGTCCGGGGAGCTGTTTTTT
CASSLQLSGELFF
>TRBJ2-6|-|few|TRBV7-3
TGTGCCAGCAGCTTAATTAGCTCTGGGGCCAACGTCCTGACTTTC
CASSLISSGANVLTF
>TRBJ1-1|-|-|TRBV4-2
TGTGCCAGCAGCCAAGATAGAGAGAACACTGAAGCTTTCTTT
CASSQDRENTEAFF
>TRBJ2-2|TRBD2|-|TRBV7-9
TGTGCCAGCAGTTACCCTAGCGGAACGAACACCGGGGAGCTGTTTTTT
CASSYPSGTNTGELFF
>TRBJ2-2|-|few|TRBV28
TGTGCCAGCAGTGCAAAACAGGTTTCCACCGGGGAGCTGTTTTTT
CASSAKQVSTGELFF
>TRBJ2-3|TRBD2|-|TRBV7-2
TGTGCCAGCAGCTTATCGGGGGGGACAGATACGCAGTATTTT
CASSLSGGTDTQYF
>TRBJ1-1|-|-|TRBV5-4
TGTGCCAGCAGCCCGGCAGGTACAGGGAACACTGAAGCTTTCTTT
CASSPAGTGNTEAFF
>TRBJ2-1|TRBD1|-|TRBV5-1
TGCGCCAGCAGCCCGACAGCCACTGGGACAGGGGGCGGGGATGAGCAGTTCTTC
CASSPTATGTGGGDEQFF
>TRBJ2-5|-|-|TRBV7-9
TGTGCCAGCAGGGACAACCAAGAGACCCAGTACTTC
CASRDNQETQYF
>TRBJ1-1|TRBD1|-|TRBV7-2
TGTGCCAGCAGCTTACGCCCCTTGGGACAGATCACTGAAGCTTTCTTT
CASSLRPLGQITEAFF
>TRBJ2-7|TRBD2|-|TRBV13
TGTGCCAGCAGCAGGGGACTAGCGGGATACGAGCAGTACTTC
CASSRGLAGYEQYF
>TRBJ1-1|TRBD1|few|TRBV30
TGTGCCTGGACCAATGGGGCAGGGGGCCAAAAAGCTTTCTTT
CAWTNGAGGQKAFF
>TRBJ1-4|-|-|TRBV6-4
TGTGCCAGCAGTGACCTAGAAAAACTGTTTTTT
CASSDLEKLFF
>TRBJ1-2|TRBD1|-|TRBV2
TGTGCCAGCAAAGAGGGGACAGGCTTCTTCTATGGCTACACCTTC
CASKEGTGFFYGYTF
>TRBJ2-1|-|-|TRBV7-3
TGTGCCAGCAGCTTAAATTTATACAATGAGCAGTTCTTC
CASSLNLYNEQFF
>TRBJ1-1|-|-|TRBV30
TGTGCCTGGAGTAACCCAGGGCAGGGGAACACTGAAGCTTTCTTT
CAWSNPGQGNTEAFF
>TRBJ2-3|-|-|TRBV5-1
TGCGCCAGCAGCCCCCAGGGTTGGACAGATACGCAGTATTTT
CASSPQGWTDTQYF
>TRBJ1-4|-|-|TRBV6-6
TGTGCCAGCAGTTACTCTGGAGGAGTTAATGAAAAACTGTTTTTT
CASSYSGGVNEKLFF
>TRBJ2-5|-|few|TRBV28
TGTGCCAGCAGTTTATACGGGGACCAAGAGACCCAGTACTTC
CASSLYGDQETQYF
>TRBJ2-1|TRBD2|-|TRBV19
TGTGCCAGTAGCCCCCGATTAGCGGGGGGGCGGTACAATGAGCAGTTCTTC
CASSPRLAGGRYNEQFF